This TCR beta chain was documented in a study of shared clonotypes between healthy human individuals. Study overall: Three plates were used per donor for CD4 naive, three for CD4 memory, two for CD8 naive and one for CD8 memory.

General observations from the study: Rarefaction indicated that sorted-subset sequencing remained incomplete although depth was large. Sequencing depth was predicted to influence how clonotypes are shared among donors.

With respect to this clone: The target antigen is unknown.

TCRdb keeps only in-frame clones here, not all; method: immunoSEQ multiplex PCR. Of about 730,000 clones in the sample, over 55% were seen once. Memory CD4+ cells were the fraction left after CD45RA+ naive selection. The origin of this receptor is a woman aged 25 to 45 in good health. Sequencing was done on a sample of memory CD4+ T cells sorted from blood. The subset: CD45RA-negative fraction.

As DNA, the CDR3 is TGTGCCAGCAGCCAAGAGGGGAGGGCGAAGACTGAAGCTTTCTTT. Amino acid sequence: CASSQEGRAKTEAFF. The chain joins TRBV14 to TRBJ1-1; the D is unclear. Germline V gene lookup returns CDR1 SGHDN and CDR2 FVKESK. Trimming removed 0 bases from V and 5 bases from J, with 13 bases in between. The CDR3 is 15 amino acids.